This T cell receptor (beta chain) was retrieved from a study of T cell responses to AZD1222 COVID-19 vaccine. With regard to this clone: Its antigen is unidentified.

The method was immunoSEQ multiplex PCR; TCRdb's version includes in-frame clones alone and lacks a portion of them. The sample has about 75,000 clones, about nine tenths seen once. J lost 4 bases, V lost 5 bases, and 10 bases had no gene match. The CDR3 loop spans 15 amino acids. Germline CDR1 reads SGHAT; CDR2 reads FQNNGV. Notes on the study in general: Of the AZD1222 recipients, only five to seven were seropositive at baseline. Targets within unmutated variant regions were reportedly found for nearly half of spike-specific TCRs. Vaccine-associated CD4 TCRs spanned spike, dominant at 160-218 and 743-854.

The clonotype originates from an adult who received the AZD1222 COVID-19 vaccine. The sequences come from peripheral blood, collected 28 days after the second AZD1222 dose. This rearrangement joins TRBV11-2 to TRBJ2-5; 7 positions match TRBD1. CDR3 residues: CASSLGDSVPETQYF. DNA of the CDR3: TGTGCCAGCAGCCTAGGGGACAGCGTTCCAGAGACCCAGTACTTC.